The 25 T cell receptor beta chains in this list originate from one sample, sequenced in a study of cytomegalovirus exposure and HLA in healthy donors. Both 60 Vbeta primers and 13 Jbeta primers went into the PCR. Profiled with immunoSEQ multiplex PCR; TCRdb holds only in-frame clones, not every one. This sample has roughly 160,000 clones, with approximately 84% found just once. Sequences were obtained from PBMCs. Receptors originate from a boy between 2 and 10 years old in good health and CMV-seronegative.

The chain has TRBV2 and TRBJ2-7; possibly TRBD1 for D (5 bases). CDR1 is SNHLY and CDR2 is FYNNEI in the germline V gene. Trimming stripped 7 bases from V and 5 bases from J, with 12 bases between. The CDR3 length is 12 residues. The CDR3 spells CASTATGDEQYF. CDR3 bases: TGTGCCAGCACCGCAACAGGCGACGAGCAGTACTTC.

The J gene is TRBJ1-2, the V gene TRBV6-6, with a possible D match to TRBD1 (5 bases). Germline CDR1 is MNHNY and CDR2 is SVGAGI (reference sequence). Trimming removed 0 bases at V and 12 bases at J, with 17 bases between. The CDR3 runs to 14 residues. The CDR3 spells CASSYSKERGINTF. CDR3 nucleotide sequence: TGTGCCAGCAGTTACTCCAAGGAACGGGGGATAAACACCTTC.

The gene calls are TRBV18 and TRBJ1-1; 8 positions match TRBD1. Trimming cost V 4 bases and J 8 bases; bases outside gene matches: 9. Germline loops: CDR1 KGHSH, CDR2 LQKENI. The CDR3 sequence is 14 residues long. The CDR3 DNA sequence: TGTGCCAGCTCACTAGGACAGGGACTTACCGAAGCTTTCTTT. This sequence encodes CASSLGQGLTEAFF.

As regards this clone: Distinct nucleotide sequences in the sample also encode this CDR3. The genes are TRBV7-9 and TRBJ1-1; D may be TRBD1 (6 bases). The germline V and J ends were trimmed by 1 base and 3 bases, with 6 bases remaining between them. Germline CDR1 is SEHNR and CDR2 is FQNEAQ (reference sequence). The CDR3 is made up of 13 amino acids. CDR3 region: CASSLEGDTEAFF. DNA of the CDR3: TGTGCCAGCAGCTTAGAGGGGGACACTGAAGCTTTCTTT.

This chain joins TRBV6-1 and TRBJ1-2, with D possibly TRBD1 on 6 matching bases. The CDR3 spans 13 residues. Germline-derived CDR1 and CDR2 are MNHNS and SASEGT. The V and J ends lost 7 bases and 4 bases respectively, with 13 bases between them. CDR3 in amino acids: CASNRQTGYGYTF. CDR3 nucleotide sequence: TGTGCCAGCAACCGACAGACAGGCTATGGCTACACCTTC.

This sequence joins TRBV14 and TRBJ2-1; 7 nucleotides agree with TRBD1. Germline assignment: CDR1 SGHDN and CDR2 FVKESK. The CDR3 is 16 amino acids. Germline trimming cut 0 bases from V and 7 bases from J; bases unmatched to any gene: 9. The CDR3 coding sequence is TGTGCCAGCAGCCAAGATCACGCGACAGGGAAAAATGAGCAGTTCTTC. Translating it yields CASSQDHATGKNEQFF. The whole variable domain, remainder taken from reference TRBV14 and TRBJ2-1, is EAGVTQFPSHSVIEKGQTVTLRCDPISGHDNLYWYRRVMGKEIKFLLHFVKESKQDESGMPNNRFLAERTGGTYSTLKVQPAELEDSGVYFCASSQDHATGKNEQFFGPGTRLTVL.

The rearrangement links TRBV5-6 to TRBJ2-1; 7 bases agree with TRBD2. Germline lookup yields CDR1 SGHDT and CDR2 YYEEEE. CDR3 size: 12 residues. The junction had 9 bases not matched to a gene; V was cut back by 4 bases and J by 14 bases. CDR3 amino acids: CASSRGEADKFF. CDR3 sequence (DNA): TGTGCCAGCAGCCGGGGGGAAGCGGACAAGTTCTTC.

CDR3 loop: CASSLRDSSNQPQHF. The CDR3 DNA follows: TGTGCCAGCAGCCTCCGGGACAGTAGCAATCAGCCCCAGCATTTT. The rearrangement uses TRBV7-9 and TRBJ1-5; TRBD1 matches 7 bases. This CDR3 spans 15 amino acids. Germline V gene lookup returns CDR1 SEHNR and CDR2 FQNEAQ (reference sequence). The trim removed 5 bases at V and 0 bases at J, leaving 4 bases unmatched.

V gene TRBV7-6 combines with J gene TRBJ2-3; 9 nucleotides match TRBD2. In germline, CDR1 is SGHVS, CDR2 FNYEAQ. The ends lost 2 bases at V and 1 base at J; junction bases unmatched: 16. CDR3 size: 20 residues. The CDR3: CASSLKGRGLAPYGTDTQYF. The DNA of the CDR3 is TGTGCCAGCAGCTTAAAGGGTCGAGGACTAGCGCCCTACGGCACAGATACGCAGTATTTT.

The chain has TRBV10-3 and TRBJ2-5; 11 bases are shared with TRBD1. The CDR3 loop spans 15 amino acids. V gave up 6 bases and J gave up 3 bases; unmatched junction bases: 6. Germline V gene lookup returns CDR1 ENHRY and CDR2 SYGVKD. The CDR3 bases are TGTGCCATCAGCCCGAGGGACAGGGGGAAAGAGACCCAGTACTTC. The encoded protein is CAISPRDRGKETQYF.

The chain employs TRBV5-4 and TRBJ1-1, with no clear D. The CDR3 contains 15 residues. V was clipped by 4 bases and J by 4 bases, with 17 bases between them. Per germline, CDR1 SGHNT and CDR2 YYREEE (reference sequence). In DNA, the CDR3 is TGTGCCAGCAGCCGTCAGAACCCCCCGGGCACTGAAGCTTTCTTT. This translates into CASSRQNPPGTEAFF.

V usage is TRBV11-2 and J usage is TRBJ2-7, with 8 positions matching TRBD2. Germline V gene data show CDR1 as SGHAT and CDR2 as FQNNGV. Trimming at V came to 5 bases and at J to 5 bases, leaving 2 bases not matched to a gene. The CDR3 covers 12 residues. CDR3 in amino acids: CASSRGGDEQYF. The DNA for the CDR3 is TGTGCCAGCAGCCGGGGGGGGGACGAGCAGTACTTC.

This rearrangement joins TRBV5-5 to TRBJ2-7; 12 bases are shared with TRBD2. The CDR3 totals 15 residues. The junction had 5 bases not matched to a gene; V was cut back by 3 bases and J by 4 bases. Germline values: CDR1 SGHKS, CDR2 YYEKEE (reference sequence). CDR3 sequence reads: CASSSRLAGAYEQYF. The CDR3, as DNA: TGTGCCAGCAGCTCTCGACTAGCGGGAGCTTACGAGCAGTACTTC.

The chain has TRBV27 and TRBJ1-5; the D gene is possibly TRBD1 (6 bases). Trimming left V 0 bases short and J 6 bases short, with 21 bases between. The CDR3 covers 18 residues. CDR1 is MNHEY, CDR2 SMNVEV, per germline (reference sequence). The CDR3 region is CASSLSKLGGIVSQPQHF. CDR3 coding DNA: TGTGCCAGCAGTTTATCAAAATTAGGGGGAATAGTGAGTCAGCCCCAGCATTTT.

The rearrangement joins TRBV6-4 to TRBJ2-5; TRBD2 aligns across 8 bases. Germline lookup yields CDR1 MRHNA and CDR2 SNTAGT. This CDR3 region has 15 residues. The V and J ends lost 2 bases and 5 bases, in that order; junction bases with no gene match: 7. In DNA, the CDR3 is TGTGCCAGCAGTGACGAGGCTAGCGGGCGGGAGACCCAGTACTTC. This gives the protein CASSDEASGRETQYF.

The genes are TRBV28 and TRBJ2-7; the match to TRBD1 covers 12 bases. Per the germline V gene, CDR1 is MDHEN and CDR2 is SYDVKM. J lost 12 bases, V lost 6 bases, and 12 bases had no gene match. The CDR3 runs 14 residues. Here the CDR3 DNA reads TGTGCCAGCAGCCCCGGGACAGGGGGCGCGTGGAGGTACTTC. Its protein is CASSPGTGGAWRYF.

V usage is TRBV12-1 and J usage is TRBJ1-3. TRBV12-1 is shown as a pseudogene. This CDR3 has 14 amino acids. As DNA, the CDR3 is TGTGCCAGCTCCTTATCGGGCTCTGGAAACACCATATATTTT. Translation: CASSLSGSGNTIYF.

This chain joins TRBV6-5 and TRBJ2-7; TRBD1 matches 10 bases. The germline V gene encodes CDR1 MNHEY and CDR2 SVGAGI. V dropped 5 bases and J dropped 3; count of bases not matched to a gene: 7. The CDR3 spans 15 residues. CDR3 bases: TGTGCCAGCAGTAGTTCCGGGACAGGGGTCTACGAGCAGTACTTC. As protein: CASSSSGTGVYEQYF.

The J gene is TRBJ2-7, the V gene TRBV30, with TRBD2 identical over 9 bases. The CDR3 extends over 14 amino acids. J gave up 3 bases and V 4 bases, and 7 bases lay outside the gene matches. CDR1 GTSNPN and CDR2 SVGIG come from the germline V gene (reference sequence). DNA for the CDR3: TGTGCCTGGACCTCCGGGACTAGCCGCTACGAGCAGTACTTC. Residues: CAWTSGTSRYEQYF.

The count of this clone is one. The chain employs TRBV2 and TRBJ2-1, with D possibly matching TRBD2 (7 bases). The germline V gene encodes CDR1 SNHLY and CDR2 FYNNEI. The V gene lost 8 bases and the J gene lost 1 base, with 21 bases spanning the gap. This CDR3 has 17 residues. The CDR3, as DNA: TGTGCCAGCGGGGGGGCTCGCGACAGCAGTTCCTACAATGAGCAGTTCTTC. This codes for CASGGARDSSSYNEQFF.

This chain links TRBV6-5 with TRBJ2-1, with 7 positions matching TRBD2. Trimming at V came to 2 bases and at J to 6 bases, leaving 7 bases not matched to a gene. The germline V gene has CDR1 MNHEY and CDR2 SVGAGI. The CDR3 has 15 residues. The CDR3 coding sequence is TGTGCCAGCAGTTACAACGGGGGGAGGGCCAATGAGCAGTTCTTC. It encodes CASSYNGGRANEQFF.

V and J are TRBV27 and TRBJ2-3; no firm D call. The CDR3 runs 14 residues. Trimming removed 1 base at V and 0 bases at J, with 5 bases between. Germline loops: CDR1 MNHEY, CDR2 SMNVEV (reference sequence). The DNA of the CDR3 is TGTGCCAGCAGTTTATTCGCGAGCACAGATACGCAGTATTTT. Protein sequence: CASSLFASTDTQYF.

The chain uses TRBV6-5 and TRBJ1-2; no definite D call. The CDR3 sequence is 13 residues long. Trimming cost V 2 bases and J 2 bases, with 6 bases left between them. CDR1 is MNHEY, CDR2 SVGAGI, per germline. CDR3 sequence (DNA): TGTGCCAGCAGTTACCCGGGGAACTATGGCTACACCTTC. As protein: CASSYPGNYGYTF.

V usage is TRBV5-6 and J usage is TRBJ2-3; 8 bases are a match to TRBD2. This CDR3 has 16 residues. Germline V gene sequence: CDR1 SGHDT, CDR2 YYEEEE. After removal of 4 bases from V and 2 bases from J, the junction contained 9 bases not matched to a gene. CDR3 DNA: TGTGCCAGCAGCCTGGGGCTAGCGGGCCTCACAGATACGCAGTATTTT. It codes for CASSLGLAGLTDTQYF.

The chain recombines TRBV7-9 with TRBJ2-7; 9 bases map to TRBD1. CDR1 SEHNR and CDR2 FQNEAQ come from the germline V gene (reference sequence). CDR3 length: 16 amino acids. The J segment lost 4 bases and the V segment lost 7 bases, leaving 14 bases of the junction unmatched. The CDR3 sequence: CASTSTDRGSWYEQYF. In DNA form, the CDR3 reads TGTGCCAGCACCTCAACCGACAGGGGGAGTTGGTACGAGCAGTACTTC.